The present T cell receptor (beta chain) was sequenced within a study of beta chain features in type 1 diabetes. Germline CDR1 reads SNHLY; CDR2 reads FYNNEI. V shed 4 bases and J shed 2 bases, with 14 bases lying between them. The CDR3 totals 15 residues. Comments on this clone: What it binds is unknown.

The study, taken as a whole, reports: When cDNA is sequenced, cells with high TCR expression could be over-represented. Possible PCR preference for shorter templates applied equally to patients and controls.

Expressed TCRB transcripts were sequenced, since all the RNA that had been isolated was reverse transcribed. About 3.57 million reads, on average, came from each naive, central memory and regulatory T cell sample. The table came from immunoSEQ multiplex PCR; TCRdb's copy has only in-frame clones and leaves some out. The profile shows some 150,000 clones, less than 8.5% of them singletons. The sequencing input was central memory CD4+ T cells from blood. The V and J genes are TRBV2 and TRBJ2-5; a possible D gene is TRBD2 (6 bases). The origin of this receptor is a woman in her twenties or thirties in good health. CDR3 region: CASSVLGEVQETQYF. As DNA, the CDR3 is TGTGCCAGCAGTGTTCTGGGGGAGGTTCAAGAGACCCAGTACTTC.